The entry that follows covers one TCR beta chain sequence. Its antigen is undetermined. TCRdb's copy holds only in-frame clones and misses some; the assay was immunoSEQ multiplex PCR. The table records 9,900 or so clones, around four fifths of them present only once. Busulfan-fludarabine conditioning, marrow transplant, and cyclophosphamide on days +3 and +4 were administered. This specimen comes from a study of T cells after posttransplantation cyclophosphamide. Study-wide findings and caveats: Later post-transplant blood repertoires were often dominated by donor CD8+ memory clones.

Germline CDR1 reads MNHNY; CDR2 reads SVGAGI (reference sequence). The CDR3 length is 14 residues. Trimming stripped 5 bases from V and 2 bases from J, with 10 bases between. Here the sequenced sample was PBMCs, taken roughly 1,800 days after allogeneic stem cell transplant with posttransplant cyclophosphamide. The receptor was derived from a female patient aged 45-65 years who received an allogeneic stem cell transplant from a related donor, was CMV-positive, and had no GVHD. Some T cells may originate from the graft donor. V and J are TRBV6-6 and TRBJ2-1, with a weak D call TRBD2 (6 bases). CDR3 amino acids: CASSPRLAYNEQFF. DNA for the CDR3: TGTGCCAGCAGTCCCCGACTAGCCTACAATGAGCAGTTCTTC.